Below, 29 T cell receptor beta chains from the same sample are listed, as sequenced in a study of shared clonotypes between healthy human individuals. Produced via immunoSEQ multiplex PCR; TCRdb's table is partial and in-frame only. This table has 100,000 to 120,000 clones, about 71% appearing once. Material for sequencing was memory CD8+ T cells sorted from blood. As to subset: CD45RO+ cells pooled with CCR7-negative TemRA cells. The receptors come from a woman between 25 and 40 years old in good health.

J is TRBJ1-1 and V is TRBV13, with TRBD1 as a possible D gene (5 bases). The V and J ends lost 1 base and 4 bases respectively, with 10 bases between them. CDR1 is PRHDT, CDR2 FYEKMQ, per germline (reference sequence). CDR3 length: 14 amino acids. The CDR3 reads CASSLVIGATEAFF. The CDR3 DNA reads TGTGCCAGCAGCTTAGTTATCGGGGCCACTGAAGCTTTCTTT. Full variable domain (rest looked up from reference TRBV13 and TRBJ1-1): AAGVIQSPRHLIKEKRETATLKCYPIPRHDTVYWYQQGPGQDPQFLISFYEKMQSDKGSIPDRFSAQQFSDYHSELNMSSLELGDSALYFCASSLVIGATEAFFGQGTRLTVV.

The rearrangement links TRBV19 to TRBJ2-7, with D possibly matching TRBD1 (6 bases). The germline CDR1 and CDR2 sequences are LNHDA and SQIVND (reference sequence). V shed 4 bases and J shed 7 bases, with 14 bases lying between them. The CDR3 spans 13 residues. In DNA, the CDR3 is TGTGCCAGTAGTAGGGCGGGTAGGGGGGAGCAGTACTTC. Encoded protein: CASSRAGRGEQYF. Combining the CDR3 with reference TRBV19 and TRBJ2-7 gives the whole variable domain DGGITQSPKYLFRKEGQNVTLSCEQNLNHDAMYWYRQDPGQGLRLIYYSQIVNDFQKGDIAEGYSVSREKKESFPLTVTSAQKNPTAFYLCASSRAGRGEQYFGPGTRLTVT.

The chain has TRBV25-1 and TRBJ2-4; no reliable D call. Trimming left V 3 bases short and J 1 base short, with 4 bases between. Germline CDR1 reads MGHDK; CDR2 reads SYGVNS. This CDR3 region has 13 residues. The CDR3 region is CASSEEAKNIQYF. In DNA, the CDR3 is TGTGCCAGCAGTGAGGAGGCCAAAAACATTCAGTACTTC.

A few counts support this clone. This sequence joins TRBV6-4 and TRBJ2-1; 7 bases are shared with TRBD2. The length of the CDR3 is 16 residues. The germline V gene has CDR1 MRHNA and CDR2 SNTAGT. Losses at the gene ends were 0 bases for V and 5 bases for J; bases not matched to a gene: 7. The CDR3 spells CASSDSWVAGHNEQFF. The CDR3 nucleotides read TGTGCCAGCAGTGACTCGTGGGTAGCGGGCCACAATGAGCAGTTCTTC.

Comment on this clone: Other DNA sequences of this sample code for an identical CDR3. CDR3 coding DNA: TGTGCCAGCAGCTTGTATCAGGGAAGCTCCTACGAGCAGTACTTC. It yields the protein CASSLYQGSSYEQYF. The rearrangement uses TRBV7-3 and TRBJ2-7, with a weak D call TRBD1 (5 bases). With 3 bases removed from V and 0 bases from J, the gap between germline ends came to 12 bases. Per the germline V gene, CDR1 is SGHTA and CDR2 is FQGTGA. This CDR3 is built from 15 residues.

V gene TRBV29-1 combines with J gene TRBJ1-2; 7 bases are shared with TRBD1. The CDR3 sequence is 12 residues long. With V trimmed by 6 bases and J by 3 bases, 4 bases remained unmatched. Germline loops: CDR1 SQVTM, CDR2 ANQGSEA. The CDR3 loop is CSVHGTDYGYTF. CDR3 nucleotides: TGCAGCGTCCACGGGACAGACTATGGCTACACCTTC.

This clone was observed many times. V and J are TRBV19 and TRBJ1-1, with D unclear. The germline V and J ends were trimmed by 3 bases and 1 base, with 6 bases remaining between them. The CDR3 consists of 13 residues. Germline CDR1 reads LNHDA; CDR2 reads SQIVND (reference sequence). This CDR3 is CASSIWGNTEAFF. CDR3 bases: TGTGCCAGTAGTATTTGGGGGAACACTGAAGCTTTCTTT.

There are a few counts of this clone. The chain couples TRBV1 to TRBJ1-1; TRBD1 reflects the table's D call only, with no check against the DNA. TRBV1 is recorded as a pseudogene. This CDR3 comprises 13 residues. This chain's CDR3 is CTSPRGPVTEAFF. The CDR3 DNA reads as TGCACCAGCCCCAGGGGGCCAGTCACTGAAGCTTTCTTT.

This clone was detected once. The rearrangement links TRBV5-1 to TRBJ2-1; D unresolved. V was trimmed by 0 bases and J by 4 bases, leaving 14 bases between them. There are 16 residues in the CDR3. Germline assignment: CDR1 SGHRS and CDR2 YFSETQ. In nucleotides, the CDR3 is TGCGCCAGCAGCTTGGGTGGCGTGTCAGCTTACAATGAGCAGTTCTTC. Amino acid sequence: CASSLGGVSAYNEQFF.

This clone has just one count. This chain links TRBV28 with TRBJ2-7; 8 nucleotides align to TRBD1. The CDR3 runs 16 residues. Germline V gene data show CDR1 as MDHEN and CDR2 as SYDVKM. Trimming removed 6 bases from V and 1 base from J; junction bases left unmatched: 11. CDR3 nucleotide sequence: TGTGCCAGCAGCCCTGCCTTCGGACAGGGATCCTACGAGCAGTACTTC. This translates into CASSPAFGQGSYEQYF.

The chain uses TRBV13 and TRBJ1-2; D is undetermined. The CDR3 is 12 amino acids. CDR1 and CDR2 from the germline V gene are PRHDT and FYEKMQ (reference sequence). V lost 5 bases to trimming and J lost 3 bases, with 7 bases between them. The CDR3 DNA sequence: TGTGCCAGCAGCCCCCAGTACTATGGCTACACCTTC. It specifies CASSPQYYGYTF.

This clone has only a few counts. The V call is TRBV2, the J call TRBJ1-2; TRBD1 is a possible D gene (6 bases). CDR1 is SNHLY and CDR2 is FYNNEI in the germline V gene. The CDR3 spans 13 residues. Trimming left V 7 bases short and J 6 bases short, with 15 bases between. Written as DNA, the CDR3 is TGTGCCAGCATCCCGGGACATCTAGATGGCTACACCTTC. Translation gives CASIPGHLDGYTF.

CDR3 in amino acids: CAAGFSYEQYF. The CDR3 DNA reads TGTGCCGCGGGCTTCTCCTACGAGCAGTACTTC. The rearrangement links TRBV27 to TRBJ2-7, with a possible D match to TRBD2 (5 bases). The germline V gene encodes CDR1 MNHEY and CDR2 SMNVEV (reference sequence). Deletions cut 11 bases from V and 0 bases from J, with 8 bases between. The CDR3 has 11 amino acids.

CDR3 in amino acids: CAISEVGREGYEQYF. The CDR3 DNA is TGTGCCATCAGTGAGGTGGGGCGGGAGGGATACGAGCAGTACTTC. The chain links TRBV10-3 to TRBJ2-7, with 9 nucleotides matching TRBD2. CDR3 length: 15 amino acids. J was trimmed by 4 bases and V by 2 bases; bases with no gene match: 6. Germline V gene lookup returns CDR1 ENHRY and CDR2 SYGVKD.

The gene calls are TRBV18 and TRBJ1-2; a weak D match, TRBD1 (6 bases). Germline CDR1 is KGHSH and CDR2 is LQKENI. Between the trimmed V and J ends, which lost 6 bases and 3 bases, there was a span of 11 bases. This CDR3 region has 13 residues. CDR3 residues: CASSTRGDYGYTF. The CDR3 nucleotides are TGTGCCAGCTCCACCAGGGGAGACTATGGCTACACCTTC.

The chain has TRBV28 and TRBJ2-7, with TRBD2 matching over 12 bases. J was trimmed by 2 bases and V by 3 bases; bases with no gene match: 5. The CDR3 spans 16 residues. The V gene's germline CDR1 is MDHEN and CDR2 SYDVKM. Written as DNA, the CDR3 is TGTGCCAGCAGTTTTCTAGCGGGAGGGCCCCCCTACGAGCAGTACTTC. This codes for CASSFLAGGPPYEQYF.

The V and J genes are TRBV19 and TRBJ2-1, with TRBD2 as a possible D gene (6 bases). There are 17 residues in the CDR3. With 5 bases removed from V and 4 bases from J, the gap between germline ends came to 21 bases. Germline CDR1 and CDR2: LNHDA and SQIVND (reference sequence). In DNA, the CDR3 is TGTGCCAGTAGTGGCGGGGCGGGGCGTATCCTATACAATGAGCAGTTCTTC. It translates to CASSGGAGRILYNEQFF.

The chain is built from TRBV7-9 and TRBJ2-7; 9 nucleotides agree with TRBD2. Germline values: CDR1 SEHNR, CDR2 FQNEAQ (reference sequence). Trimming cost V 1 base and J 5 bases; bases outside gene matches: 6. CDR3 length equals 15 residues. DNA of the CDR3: TGTGCCAGCAGCTTAGAGGCGGGAGGGCCTAACGAGCAGTACTTC. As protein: CASSLEAGGPNEQYF. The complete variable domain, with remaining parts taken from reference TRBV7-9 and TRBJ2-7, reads DTGVSQNPRHKITKRGQNVTFRCDPISEHNRLYWYRQTLGQGPEFLTYFQNEAQLEKSRLLSDRFSAERPKGSFSTLEIQRTEQGDSAMYLCASSLEAGGPNEQYFGPGTRLTVT.

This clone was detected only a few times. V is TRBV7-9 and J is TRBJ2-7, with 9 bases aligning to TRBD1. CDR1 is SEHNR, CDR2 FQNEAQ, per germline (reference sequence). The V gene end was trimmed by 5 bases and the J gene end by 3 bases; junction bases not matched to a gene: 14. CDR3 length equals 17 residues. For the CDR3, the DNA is TGTGCCAGCAGCACCCGGTGGACAGGGGCAGGAGTCTACGAGCAGTACTTC. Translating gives CASSTRWTGAGVYEQYF.

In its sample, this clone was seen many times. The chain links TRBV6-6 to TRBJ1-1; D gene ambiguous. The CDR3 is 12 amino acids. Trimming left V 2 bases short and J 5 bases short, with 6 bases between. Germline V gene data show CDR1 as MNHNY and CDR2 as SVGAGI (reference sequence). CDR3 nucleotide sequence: TGTGCCAGCAGTTACGCCGAAACTGAAGCTTTCTTT. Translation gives CASSYAETEAFF.

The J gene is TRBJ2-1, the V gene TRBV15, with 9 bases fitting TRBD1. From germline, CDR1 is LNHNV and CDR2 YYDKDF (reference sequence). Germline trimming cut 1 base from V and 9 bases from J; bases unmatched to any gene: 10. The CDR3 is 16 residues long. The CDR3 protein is CATSRVTRDRVVEQFF. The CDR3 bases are TGTGCCACCAGCAGAGTTACCCGGGACAGGGTCGTTGAGCAGTTCTTC.

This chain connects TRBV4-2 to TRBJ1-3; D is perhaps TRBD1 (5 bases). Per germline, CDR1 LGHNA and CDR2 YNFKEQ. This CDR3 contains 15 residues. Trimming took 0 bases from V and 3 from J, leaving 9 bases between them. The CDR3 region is CASSQDRGVGNTIYF. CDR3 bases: TGTGCCAGCAGCCAAGATAGAGGGGTTGGAAACACCATATATTTT.

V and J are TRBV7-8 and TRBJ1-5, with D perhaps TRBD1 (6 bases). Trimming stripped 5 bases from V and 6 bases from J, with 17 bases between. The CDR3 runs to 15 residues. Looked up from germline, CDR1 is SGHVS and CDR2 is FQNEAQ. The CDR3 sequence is CASSPRGGGLQPQHF. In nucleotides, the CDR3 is TGTGCCAGCAGCCCCCGGGGCGGGGGGCTTCAGCCCCAGCATTTT.

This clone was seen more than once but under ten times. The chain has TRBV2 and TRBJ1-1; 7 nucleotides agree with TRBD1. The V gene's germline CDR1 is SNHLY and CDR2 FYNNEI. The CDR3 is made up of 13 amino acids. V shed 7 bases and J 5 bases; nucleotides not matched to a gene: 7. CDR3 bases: TGTGCCAGCACGAGGGACAGCGGGACTGAAGCTTTCTTT. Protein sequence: CASTRDSGTEAFF.

The DNA for the CDR3 is TGTGCCAGCAGCACCCGGGACAGGGAAATTGAGCAGTTCTTC. Its translation is CASSTRDREIEQFF. The chain couples TRBV11-2 to TRBJ2-1; 9 nucleotides agree with TRBD1. With V trimmed by 5 bases and J by 9 bases, 8 bases remained unmatched. Germline V gene lookup returns CDR1 SGHAT and CDR2 FQNNGV. The CDR3 is made up of 14 amino acids.

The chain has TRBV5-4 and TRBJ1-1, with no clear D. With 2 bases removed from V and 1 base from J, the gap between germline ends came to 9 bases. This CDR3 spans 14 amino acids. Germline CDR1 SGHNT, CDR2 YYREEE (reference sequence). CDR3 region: CASSLLSRNTEAFF. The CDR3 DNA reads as TGTGCCAGCAGCTTATTATCTAGGAACACTGAAGCTTTCTTT. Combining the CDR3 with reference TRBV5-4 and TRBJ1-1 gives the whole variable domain ETGVTQSPTHLIKTRGQQVTLRCSSQSGHNTVSWYQQALGQGPQFIFQYYREEENGRGNFPPRFSGLQFPNYSSELNVNALELDDSALYLCASSLLSRNTEAFFGQGTRLTVV.

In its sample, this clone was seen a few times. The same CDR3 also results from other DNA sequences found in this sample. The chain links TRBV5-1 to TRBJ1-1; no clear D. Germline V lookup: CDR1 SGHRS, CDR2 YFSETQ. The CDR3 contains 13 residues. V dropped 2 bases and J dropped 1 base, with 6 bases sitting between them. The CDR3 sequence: CASSLGGNTEAFF. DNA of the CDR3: TGCGCCAGCAGCTTAGGAGGGAACACTGAAGCTTTCTTT.

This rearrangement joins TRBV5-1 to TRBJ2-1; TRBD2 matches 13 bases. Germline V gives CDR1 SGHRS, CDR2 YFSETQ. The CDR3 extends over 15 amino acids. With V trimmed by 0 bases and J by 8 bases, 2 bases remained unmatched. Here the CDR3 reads CASSLVLAGGDEQFF. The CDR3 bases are TGCGCCAGCAGCTTGGTACTAGCGGGAGGGGATGAGCAGTTCTTC. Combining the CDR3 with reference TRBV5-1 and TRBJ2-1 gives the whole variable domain KAGVTQTPRYLIKTRGQQVTLSCSPISGHRSVSWYQQTPGQGLQFLFEYFSETQRNKGNFPGRFSGRQFSNSRSEMNVSTLELGDSALYLCASSLVLAGGDEQFFGPGTRLTVL.

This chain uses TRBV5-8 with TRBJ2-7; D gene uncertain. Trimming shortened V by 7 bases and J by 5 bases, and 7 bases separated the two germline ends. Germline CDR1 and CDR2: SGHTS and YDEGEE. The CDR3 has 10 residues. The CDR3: CASCQDEQYF. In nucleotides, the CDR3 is TGTGCCAGCTGTCAGGACGAGCAGTACTTC.